Following are 20 T cell receptor beta chains from one sample sequenced in a study of spatial heterogeneity in lung cancer. Time point here: sample taken at primary tumor resection. Tumor, nontumor lung or frozen PBMC supplied whole RNA that was sequenced unsorted. MiXCR was run by TCRdb on the 5' RACE reads, yielding one entry per CDR3 protein. Among tens of thousands of distinct CDR3 sequences listed, around 7% were seen once. The sample consisted of PBMCs, taken at surgery. The receptors derive from a male donor with early-stage non-small cell lung cancer.

This clonotype was counted ten times or more. The rearrangement links TRBV2 to TRBJ2-7; tentative D call: TRBD2 (5 bases). Trimming shortened V by 3 bases and J by 5 bases, and 11 bases separated the two germline ends. The CDR3 is 13 residues long. Germline-derived CDR1 and CDR2 are SNHLY and FYNNEI. DNA for the CDR3: TGTGCCAGCAGTGAGGAGGTTCCCCACGAGCAGTACTTC. This sequence encodes CASSEEVPHEQYF.

This clonotype was counted at least ten times. The gene calls are TRBV11-3 and TRBJ1-1; maybe TRBD1 (5 bases). CDR3 length equals 14 residues. Trimming cost V 3 bases and J 1 base, with 9 bases left between them. Germline V gene sequence: CDR1 SGHNT, CDR2 YENEEA. The CDR3 sequence: CASSFRQGNTEAFF. DNA of the CDR3: TGTGCCAGCAGCTTCCGGCAGGGGAACACTGAAGCTTTCTTT.

This clonotype is classed as large (0.1 to 1%). The gene calls are TRBV10-3 and TRBJ1-1; D unresolved. CDR3 length: 12 amino acids. Germline lookup yields CDR1 ENHRY and CDR2 SYGVKD. V gave up 9 bases and J gave up 1 base, with 9 bases separating them. Here the CDR3 reads CAIQGGNTEAFF. The DNA of the CDR3 is TGTGCCATTCAAGGCGGGAACACTGAAGCTTTCTTT.

The V and J genes are TRBV12-3 or TRBV12-4 and TRBJ2-1; no reliable D call. The CDR3 has 15 amino acids. The V end lost 3 bases, the J end lost 0 bases, and 9 bases lay between the germline ends. The CDR3: CASSFYPPSYNEQFF. CDR3 DNA: TGTGCCAGCAGTTTTTATCCCCCCTCCTACAATGAGCAGTTCTTC.

The sample holds many counts of this clonotype. This sequence joins TRBV2 and TRBJ1-4, with D perhaps matching TRBD1 (5 bases). V lost 8 bases, J lost 4 bases, and 11 bases lay in between. The CDR3 covers 13 residues. Germline V gene sequence: CDR1 SNHLY, CDR2 FYNNEI. Here the CDR3 DNA reads TGTGCCAGCGTGCGACAGCTTAATGAAAAACTGTTTTTT. It codes for CASVRQLNEKLFF. Based on the CDR3 plus reference TRBV2 and TRBJ1-4, the full variable domain is EPEVTQTPSHQVTQMGQEVILRCVPISNHLYFYWYRQILGQKVEFLVSFYNNEISEKSEIFDDQFSVERPDGSNFTLKIRSTKLEDSAMYFCASVRQLNEKLFFGSGTQLSVL.

This clonotype appeared many times. The chain links TRBV12-3 or TRBV12-4 to TRBJ2-3; 12 bases line up with TRBD2. V gave up 2 bases and J gave up 2 bases; unmatched junction bases: 5. The CDR3 has 17 residues. CDR3 in DNA: TGTGCCAGCAGTTTACTGACTAGCGGGAGTATCACAGATACGCAGTATTTT. This encodes CASSLLTSGSITDTQYF.

There are a few counts of this clonotype. The chain employs TRBV7-2 and TRBJ2-7; maybe TRBD1 (5 bases). Germline assignment: CDR1 SGHTA and CDR2 FQGNSA. This CDR3 spans 15 amino acids. V lost 2 bases, J lost 0 bases, and 11 bases lay in between. CDR3 sequence (DNA): TGTGCCAGCAGCTTACTCCCGGACACCTCCTACGAGCAGTACTTC. It translates to CASSLLPDTSYEQYF. The full variable domain, completed using reference TRBV7-2 and TRBJ2-7, is GAGVSQSPSNKVTEKGKDVELRCDPISGHTALYWYRQSLGQGLEFLIYFQGNSAPDKSGLPSDRFSAERTGGSVSTLTIQRTQQEDSAVYLCASSLLPDTSYEQYFGPGTRLTVT.

Ten or more counts support this clonotype. The rearrangement links TRBV20-1 to TRBJ2-2; D possibly uses TRBD1 or TRBD2 (5 bases each). This CDR3 has 14 amino acids. Trimming removed 4 bases at V and 1 base at J, with 10 bases between. CDR1 and CDR2 from the germline V gene are DFQATT and SNEGSKA (reference sequence). CDR3 protein: CSAKGPLNTGELFF. The CDR3 DNA reads as TGCAGTGCTAAGGGACCGTTGAACACCGGGGAGCTGTTTTTT.

This clonotype was recorded at least ten times. The gene calls are TRBV20-1 and TRBJ1-4; D gene ambiguous. This CDR3 has 13 residues. Germline CDR1 DFQATT, CDR2 SNEGSKA (reference sequence). V was cut by 1 base and J by 5 bases, with 8 bases left in between. The CDR3 DNA is TGCAGTGCTAGAGGGACGGAAAATGAAAAACTGTTTTTT. It translates to CSARGTENEKLFF.

This clonotype was detected many times. V is TRBV10-3 and J is TRBJ2-7, with D uncertain. The CDR3 runs to 12 residues. The V end lost 10 bases, the J end lost 5 bases, and 15 bases lay between the germline ends. Germline V gene lookup returns CDR1 ENHRY and CDR2 SYGVKD. The CDR3 coding sequence is TGTGCCACTGCGGATCAAAGACACGAGCAGTACGTC. Translating it yields CATADQRHEQYV.

The gene calls are TRBV14 and TRBJ2-1; 7 bases are shared with TRBD2. The CDR3 length is 15 residues. Trimming cost V 5 bases and J 6 bases; bases outside gene matches: 10. Germline assignment: CDR1 SGHDN and CDR2 FVKESK. CDR3 protein: CASSTRGRGFNEQFF. CDR3 in DNA: TGTGCCAGCAGCACGCGGGGGAGGGGATTCAATGAGCAGTTCTTC.

This clonotype came up many times. J is TRBJ1-5 and V is TRBV6-5, with a possible D match to TRBD1 (6 bases). With 0 bases removed from V and 2 bases from J, the gap between germline ends came to 14 bases. The CDR3 has 17 amino acids. Germline lookup yields CDR1 MNHEY and CDR2 SVGAGI. The CDR3 reads CASSYSSAGAGNQPQHF. For the CDR3, the DNA is TGTGCCAGCAGTTACTCGTCCGCAGGGGCTGGCAATCAGCCCCAGCATTTT.

This clonotype was recorded many times. This chain links TRBV7-9 with TRBJ2-1; D gene uncertain. The ends were cut back, 0 bases at V and 1 base at J, with 4 bases in the middle. This CDR3 has 14 amino acids. Per germline, CDR1 SEHNR and CDR2 FQNEAQ (reference sequence). CDR3 region: CASSLAGSYNEQFF. For the CDR3, the DNA is TGTGCCAGCAGCTTAGCGGGATCCTACAATGAGCAGTTCTTC.

The V gene is TRBV20-1, the J gene TRBJ1-3; D is unresolved. Trimming cost V 6 bases and J 1 base, with 10 bases left between them. Per the germline V gene, CDR1 is DFQATT and CDR2 is SNEGSKA (reference sequence). The CDR3 totals 13 residues. CDR3 protein: CSAPDKSGNTIYF. CDR3 coding DNA: TGCAGTGCCCCAGACAAGTCTGGAAACACCATATATTTT.

V and J are TRBV11-2 and TRBJ2-5; D ambiguous. Trimming removed 5 bases from V and 5 bases from J, with 15 bases in between. Germline CDR1 and CDR2: SGHAT and FQNNGV. This CDR3 has 14 residues. The CDR3 spells CASSVTLGMETQYF. CDR3 nucleotides: TGTGCCAGCAGCGTAACCCTGGGCATGGAGACCCAGTACTTC.

This clonotype was seen a few times. DNA of the CDR3: TGTGCCAGCAGCTTGGCTCCCCAGGGGGGCCAAGAGACCCAGTACTTC. Encoded protein: CASSLAPQGGQETQYF. The rearrangement links TRBV5-4 to TRBJ2-5, with a tentative D call TRBD1 (7 bases). Germline CDR1 and CDR2: SGHNT and YYREEE (reference sequence). Trimming removed 0 bases at V and 1 base at J, with 13 bases between. The CDR3 length is 16 residues.

This clonotype was detected ten times or more. V gene TRBV2 combines with J gene TRBJ2-1, with D hard to call. Germline V lookup: CDR1 SNHLY, CDR2 FYNNEI. This CDR3 is 15 amino acids long. With 6 bases removed from V and 5 bases from J, the gap between germline ends came to 17 bases. CDR3 loop: CASSHLNFGNNEQFF. In nucleotides, the CDR3 is TGTGCCAGCAGCCACCTAAACTTCGGAAACAATGAGCAGTTCTTC.

Ten or more counts support this clonotype. J is TRBJ2-3 and V is TRBV28, with TRBD2 matching over 8 bases. This CDR3 region has 12 residues. V lost 6 bases to trimming and J lost 11 bases; unmatched junction nucleotides: 7. Germline-derived CDR1 and CDR2 are MDHEN and SYDVKM. The CDR3 loop reads CASSPSGRKQYF. Here the CDR3 DNA reads TGTGCCAGCAGCCCCAGCGGGAGAAAGCAGTATTTT.

This clonotype was counted ten times or more. The chain has TRBV9 and TRBJ2-7; 7 nucleotides match TRBD1. The CDR3 extends over 15 amino acids. V lost 0 bases and J lost 3; bases outside the gene matches: 6. The germline V gene encodes CDR1 SGDLS and CDR2 YYNGEE. In DNA, the CDR3 is TGTGCCAGCAGCGTAGCTTTGGGGGACAGCTACGAGCAGTACTTC. It codes for CASSVALGDSYEQYF.

This sequence joins TRBV12-3 or TRBV12-4 and TRBJ1-1, with a weak D call TRBD1 (6 bases). Trimming removed 7 bases from V and 5 bases from J, with 8 bases in between. This CDR3 is 11 amino acids long. The CDR3 DNA reads as TGTGCCAGCATGAGGGGGACTGAAGCTTTCTTT. It codes for CASMRGTEAFF.